This T cell receptor beta chain stems from a study of cytomegalovirus exposure and HLA in healthy donors. Study observations and caveats: The later analysis indicated that the majority of CMV-associated TCR beta chains appeared HLA-restricted. The records held CMV serostatus as the only immune exposure information.

With respect to this clone: Its antigen is unknown.

Looked up from germline, CDR1 is SGHRS and CDR2 is YFSETQ. V was shortened by 1 base and J by 4 bases, with 5 bases between the two germline ends. This CDR3 spans 13 amino acids. The PCR ran on 60 Vbeta and 13 Jbeta primers. This table comes from immunoSEQ multiplex PCR, and its TCRdb copy is limited to in-frame clones, with some not included. The table includes around 160,000 clones, roughly 88% detected once. The chain recombines TRBV5-1 with TRBJ1-4; D ambiguous. This receptor was identified in a woman under 30 in good health and CMV-seronegative. The source material was PBMCs. Here the CDR3 reads CASSLSVNEKLFF. The CDR3, as DNA: TGCGCCAGCAGCTTGTCAGTTAATGAAAAACTGTTTTTT.